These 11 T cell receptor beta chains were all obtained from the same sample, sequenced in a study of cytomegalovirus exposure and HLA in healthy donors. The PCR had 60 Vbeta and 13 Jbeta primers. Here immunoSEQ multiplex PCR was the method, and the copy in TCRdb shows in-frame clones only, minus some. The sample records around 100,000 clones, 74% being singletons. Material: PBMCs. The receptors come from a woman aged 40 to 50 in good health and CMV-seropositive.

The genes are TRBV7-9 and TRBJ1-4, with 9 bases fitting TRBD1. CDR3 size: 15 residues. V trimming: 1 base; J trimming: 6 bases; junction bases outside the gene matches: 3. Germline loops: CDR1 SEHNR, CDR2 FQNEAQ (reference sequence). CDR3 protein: CASSLVGQGYEKLFF. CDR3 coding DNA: TGTGCCAGCAGCTTAGTCGGACAGGGGTATGAAAAACTGTTTTTT.

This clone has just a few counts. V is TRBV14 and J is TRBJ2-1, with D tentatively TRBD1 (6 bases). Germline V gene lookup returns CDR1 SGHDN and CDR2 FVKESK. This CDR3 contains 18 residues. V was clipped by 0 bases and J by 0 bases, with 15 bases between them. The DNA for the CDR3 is TGTGCCAGCAGCCAAGAGAGGGGCTTAGGGGGCTCCTACAATGAGCAGTTCTTC. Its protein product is CASSQERGLGGSYNEQFF.

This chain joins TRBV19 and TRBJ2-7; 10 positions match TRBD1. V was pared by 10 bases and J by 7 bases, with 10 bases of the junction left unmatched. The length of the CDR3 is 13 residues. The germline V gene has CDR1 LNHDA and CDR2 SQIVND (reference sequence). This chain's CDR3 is CATSDRGMHEQYF. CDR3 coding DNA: TGTGCCACCTCGGACAGGGGGATGCATGAGCAGTACTTC.

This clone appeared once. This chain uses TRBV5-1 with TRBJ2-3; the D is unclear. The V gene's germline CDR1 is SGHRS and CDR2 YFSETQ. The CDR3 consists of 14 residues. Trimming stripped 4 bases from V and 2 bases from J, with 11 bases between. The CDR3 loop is CASSLDSSTDTQYF. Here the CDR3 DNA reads TGCGCCAGCAGCCTCGACTCGTCCACAGATACGCAGTATTTT.

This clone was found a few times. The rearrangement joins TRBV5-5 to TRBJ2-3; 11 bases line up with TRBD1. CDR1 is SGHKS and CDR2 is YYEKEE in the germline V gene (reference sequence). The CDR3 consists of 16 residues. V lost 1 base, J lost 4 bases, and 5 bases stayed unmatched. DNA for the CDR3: TGTGCCAGCAGCTTGAGGCGGGACAGGGGGGCAGATACGCAGTATTTT. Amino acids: CASSLRRDRGADTQYF.

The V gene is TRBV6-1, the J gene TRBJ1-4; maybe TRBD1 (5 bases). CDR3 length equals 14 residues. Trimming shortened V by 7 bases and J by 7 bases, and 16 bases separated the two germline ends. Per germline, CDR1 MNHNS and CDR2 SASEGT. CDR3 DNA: TGTGCCAGCACCGGAGCGGGGGGAGGTGAAAAACTGTTTTTT. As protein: CASTGAGGGEKLFF.

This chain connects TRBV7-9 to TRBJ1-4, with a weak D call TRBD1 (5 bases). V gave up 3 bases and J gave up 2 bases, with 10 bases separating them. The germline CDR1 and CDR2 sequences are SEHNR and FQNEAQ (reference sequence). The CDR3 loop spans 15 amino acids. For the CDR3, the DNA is TGTGCCAGCAGCTTTCAGGGCCTCACTAATGAAAAACTGTTTTTT. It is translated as CASSFQGLTNEKLFF.

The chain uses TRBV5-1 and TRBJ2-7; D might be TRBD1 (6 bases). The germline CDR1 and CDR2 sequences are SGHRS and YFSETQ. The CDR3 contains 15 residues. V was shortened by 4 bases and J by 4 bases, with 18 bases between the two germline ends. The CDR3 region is CASSPGSGQLYEQYF. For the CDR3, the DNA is TGCGCCAGCAGCCCAGGTTCGGGACAACTTTACGAGCAGTACTTC.

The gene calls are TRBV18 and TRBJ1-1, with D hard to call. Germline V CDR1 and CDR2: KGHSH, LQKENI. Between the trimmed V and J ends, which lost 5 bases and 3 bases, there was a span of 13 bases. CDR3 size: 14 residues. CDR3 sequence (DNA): TGTGCCAGCTCAGAGATAAGGAGCGACACTGAAGCTTTCTTT. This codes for CASSEIRSDTEAFF.

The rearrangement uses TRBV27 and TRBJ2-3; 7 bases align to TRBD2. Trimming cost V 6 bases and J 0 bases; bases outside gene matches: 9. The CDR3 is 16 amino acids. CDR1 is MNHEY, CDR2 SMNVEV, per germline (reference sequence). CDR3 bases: TGTGCCAGCAGGTTGGGAGGGGCCCCAAGCACAGATACGCAGTATTTT. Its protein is CASRLGGAPSTDTQYF.

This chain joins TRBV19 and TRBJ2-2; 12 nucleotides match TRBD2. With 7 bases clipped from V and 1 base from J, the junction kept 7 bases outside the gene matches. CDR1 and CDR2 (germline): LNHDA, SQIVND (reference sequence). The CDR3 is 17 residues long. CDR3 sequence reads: CASTSTSGGENTGELFF. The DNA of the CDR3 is TGTGCCAGTACCTCGACTAGCGGGGGAGAGAACACCGGGGAGCTGTTTTTT.